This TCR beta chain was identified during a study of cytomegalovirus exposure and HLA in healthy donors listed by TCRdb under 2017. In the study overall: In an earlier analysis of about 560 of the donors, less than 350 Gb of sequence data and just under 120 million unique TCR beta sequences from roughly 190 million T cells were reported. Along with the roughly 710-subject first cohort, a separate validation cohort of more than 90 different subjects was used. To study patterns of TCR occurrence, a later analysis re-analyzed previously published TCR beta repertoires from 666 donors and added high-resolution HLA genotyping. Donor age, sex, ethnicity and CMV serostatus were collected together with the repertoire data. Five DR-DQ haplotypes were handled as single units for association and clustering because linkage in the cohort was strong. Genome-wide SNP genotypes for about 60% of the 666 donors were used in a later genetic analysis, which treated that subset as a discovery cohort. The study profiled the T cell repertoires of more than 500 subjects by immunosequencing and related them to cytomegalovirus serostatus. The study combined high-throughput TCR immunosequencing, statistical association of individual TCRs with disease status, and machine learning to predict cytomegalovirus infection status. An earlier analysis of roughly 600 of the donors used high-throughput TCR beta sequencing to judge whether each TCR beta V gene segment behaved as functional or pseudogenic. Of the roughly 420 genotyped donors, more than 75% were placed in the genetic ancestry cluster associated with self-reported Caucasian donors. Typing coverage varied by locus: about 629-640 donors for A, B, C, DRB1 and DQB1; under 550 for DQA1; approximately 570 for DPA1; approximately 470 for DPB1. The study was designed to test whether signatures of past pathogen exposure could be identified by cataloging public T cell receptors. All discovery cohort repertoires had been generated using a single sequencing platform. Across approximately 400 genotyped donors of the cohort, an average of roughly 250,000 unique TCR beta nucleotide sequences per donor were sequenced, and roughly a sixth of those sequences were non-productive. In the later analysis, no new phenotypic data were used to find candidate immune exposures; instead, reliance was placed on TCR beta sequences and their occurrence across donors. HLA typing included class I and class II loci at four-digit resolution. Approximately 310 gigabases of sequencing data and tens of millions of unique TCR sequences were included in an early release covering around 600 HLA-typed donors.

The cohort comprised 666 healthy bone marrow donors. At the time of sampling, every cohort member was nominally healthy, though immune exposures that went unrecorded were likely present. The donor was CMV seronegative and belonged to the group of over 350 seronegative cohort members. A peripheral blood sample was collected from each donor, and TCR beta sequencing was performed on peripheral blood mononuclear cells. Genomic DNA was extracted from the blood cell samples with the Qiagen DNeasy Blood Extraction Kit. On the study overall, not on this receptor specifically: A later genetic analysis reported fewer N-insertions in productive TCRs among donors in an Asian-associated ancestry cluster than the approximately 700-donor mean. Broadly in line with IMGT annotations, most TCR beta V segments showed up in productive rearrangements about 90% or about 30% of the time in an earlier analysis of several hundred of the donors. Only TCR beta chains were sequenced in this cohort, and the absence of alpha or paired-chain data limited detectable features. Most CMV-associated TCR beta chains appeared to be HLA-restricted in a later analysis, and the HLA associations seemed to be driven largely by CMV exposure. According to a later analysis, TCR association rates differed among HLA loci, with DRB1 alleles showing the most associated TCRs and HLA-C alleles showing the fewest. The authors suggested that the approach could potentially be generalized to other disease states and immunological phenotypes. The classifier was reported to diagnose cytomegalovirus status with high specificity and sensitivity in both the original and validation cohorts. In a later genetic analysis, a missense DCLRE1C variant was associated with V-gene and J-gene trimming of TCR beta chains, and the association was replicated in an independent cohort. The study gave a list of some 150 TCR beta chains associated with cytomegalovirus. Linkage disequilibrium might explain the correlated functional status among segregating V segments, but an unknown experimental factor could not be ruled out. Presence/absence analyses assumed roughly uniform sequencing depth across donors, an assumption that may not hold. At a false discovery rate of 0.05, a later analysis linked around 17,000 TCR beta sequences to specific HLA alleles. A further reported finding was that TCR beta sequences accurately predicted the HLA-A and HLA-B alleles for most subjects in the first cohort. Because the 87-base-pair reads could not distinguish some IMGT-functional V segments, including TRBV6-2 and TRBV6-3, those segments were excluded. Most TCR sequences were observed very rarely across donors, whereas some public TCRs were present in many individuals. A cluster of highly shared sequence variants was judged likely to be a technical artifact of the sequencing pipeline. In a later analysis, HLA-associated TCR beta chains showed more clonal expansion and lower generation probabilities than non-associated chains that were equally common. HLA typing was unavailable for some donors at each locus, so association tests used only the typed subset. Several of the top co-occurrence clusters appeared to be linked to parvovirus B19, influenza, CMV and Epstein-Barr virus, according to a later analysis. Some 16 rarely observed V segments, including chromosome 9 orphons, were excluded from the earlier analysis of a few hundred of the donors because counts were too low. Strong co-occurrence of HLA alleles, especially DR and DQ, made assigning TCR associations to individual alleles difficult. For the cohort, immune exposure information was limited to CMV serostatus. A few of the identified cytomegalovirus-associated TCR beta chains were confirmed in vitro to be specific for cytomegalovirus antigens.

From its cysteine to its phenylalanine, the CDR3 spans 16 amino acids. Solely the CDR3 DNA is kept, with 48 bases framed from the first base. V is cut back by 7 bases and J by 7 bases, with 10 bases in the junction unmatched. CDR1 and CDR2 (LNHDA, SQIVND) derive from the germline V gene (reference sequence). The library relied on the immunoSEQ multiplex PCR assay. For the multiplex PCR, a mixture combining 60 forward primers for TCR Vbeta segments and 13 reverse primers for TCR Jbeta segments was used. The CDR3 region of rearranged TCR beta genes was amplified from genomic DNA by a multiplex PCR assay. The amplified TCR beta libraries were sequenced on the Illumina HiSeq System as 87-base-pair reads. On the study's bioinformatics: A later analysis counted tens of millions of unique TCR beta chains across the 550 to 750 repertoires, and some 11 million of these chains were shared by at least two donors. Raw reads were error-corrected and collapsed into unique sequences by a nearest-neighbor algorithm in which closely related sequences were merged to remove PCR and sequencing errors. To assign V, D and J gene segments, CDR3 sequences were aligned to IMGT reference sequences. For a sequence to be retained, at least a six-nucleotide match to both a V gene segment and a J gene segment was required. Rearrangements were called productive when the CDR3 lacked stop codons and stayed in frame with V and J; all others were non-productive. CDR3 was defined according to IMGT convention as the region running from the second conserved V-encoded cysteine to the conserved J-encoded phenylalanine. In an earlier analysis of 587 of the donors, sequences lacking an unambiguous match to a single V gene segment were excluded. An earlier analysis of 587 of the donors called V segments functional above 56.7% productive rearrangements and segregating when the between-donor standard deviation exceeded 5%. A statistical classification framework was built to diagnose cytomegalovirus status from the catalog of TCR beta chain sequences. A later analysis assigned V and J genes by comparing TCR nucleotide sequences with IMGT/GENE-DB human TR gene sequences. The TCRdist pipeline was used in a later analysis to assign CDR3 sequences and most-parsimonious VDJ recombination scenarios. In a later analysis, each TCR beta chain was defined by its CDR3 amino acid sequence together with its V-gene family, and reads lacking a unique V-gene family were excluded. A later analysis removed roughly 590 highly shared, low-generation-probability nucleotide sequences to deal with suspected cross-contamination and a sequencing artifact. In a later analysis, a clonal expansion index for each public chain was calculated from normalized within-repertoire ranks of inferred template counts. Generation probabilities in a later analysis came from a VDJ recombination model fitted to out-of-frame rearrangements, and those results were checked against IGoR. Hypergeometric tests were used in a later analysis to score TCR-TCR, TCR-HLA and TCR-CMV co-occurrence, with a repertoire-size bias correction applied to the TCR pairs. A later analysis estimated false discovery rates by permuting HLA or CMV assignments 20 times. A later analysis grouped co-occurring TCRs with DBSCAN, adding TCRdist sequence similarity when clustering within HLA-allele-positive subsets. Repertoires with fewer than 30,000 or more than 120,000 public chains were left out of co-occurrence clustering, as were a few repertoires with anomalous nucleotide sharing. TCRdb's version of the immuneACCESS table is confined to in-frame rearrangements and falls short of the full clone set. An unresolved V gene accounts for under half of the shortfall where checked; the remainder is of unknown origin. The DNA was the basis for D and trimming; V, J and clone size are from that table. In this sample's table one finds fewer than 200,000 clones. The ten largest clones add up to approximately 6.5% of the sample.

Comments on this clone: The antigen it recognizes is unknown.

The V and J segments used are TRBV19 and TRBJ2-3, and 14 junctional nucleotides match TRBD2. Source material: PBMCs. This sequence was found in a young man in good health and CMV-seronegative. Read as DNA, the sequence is TGTGCCAGTACCGGTGGGACTAGCGGGAGTTGGTATACGCAGTATTTT. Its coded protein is CASTGGTSGSWYTQYF. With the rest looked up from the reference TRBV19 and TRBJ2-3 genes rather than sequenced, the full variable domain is DGGITQSPKYLFRKEGQNVTLSCEQNLNHDAMYWYRQDPGQGLRLIYYSQIVNDFQKGDIAEGYSVSREKKESFPLTVTSAQKNPTAFYLCASTGGTSGSWYTQYFGPGTRLTVL.